This TCR beta chain derives from a study of blood T cell repertoires in COVID-19. Turning to the study itself: Donors in the United States, Italy and Spain gave samples during acute or convalescent COVID-19. From T cells, B-cell-depleted T cells, or PBMCs came the material, which was cDNA or gDNA.

Germline-derived CDR1 and CDR2 are SGHRS and YFSETQ. Trimming shortened V by 4 bases and J by 6 bases, and 8 bases separated the two germline ends. The CDR3 contains 12 residues. Per the authors' pipeline: Estimation of nucleated cell counts relied on the amplification of reference gene primers. TCRdb keeps only in-frame clones here, not all; method: immunoSEQ multiplex PCR. The DNA was the basis for D and trimming; V, J and clone size are from that table. The sample lists about 120,000 clones; approximately 90% were seen once. This TCR came from a human donor with acute or convalescent COVID-19. The donor label of this sample is uncertain. This chain connects TRBV5-1 to TRBJ1-5; no definite D call. Sequencing was performed on peripheral blood. The CDR3 here is CASSLTGQPQHF. The CDR3 DNA reads as TGCGCCAGCAGCCTCACTGGTCAGCCCCAGCATTTT.